Detailed here is one T cell receptor (beta chain). Its antigen is not identified. The data were obtained in a study of cytomegalovirus exposure and HLA in healthy donors. Whole-study findings and limits: According to a subsequent analysis, TCR clusters from the first cohort were inclined to appear together in the 120 validation repertoires. Investigators reported 150 to 200 TCR beta chains as tied to cytomegalovirus.

Germline V gives CDR1 SGHAT, CDR2 FQNNGV. V was shortened by 4 bases and J by 8 bases, with 9 bases between the two germline ends. CDR3 size: 12 residues. Profiling relied on immunoSEQ multiplex PCR, and the TCRdb table lists in-frame clones only, not all of them. The table includes about 88,000 clones, less than 90% detected once. The genes are TRBV11-2 and TRBJ1-3, with D possibly TRBD1 on 5 matching bases. The sequence derives from a woman between 18 and 29 years old in good health and CMV-seropositive. The material sequenced was PBMCs. CDR3 bases: TGTGCCAGCAGCTCAAGCAGGGACACCATATATTTT. It translates to CASSSSRDTIYF.